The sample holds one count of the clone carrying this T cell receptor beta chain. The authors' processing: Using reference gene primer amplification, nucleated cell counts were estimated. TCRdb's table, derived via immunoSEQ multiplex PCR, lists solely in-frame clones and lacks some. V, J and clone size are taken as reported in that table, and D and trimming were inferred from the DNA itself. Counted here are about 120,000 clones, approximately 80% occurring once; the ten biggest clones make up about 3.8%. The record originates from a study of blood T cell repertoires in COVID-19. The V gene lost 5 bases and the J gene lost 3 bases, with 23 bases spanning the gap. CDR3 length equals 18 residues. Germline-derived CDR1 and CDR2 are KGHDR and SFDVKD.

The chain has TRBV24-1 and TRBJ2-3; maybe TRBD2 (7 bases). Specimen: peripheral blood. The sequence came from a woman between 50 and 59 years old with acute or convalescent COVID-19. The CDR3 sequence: CATSGGGGTPVGTDTQYF. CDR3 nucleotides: TGTGCCACCAGTGGGGGAGGGGGGACCCCCGTTGGTACAGATACGCAGTATTTT.